The 17 T cell receptor beta chains below all came from one sample that was sequenced in a study of blood T cell repertoires in COVID-19. Measured with immunoSEQ multiplex PCR; TCRdb has only the in-frame clones, and not every one. The data contain hundreds of thousands of clones, approximately 86% of them singletons. Material: PBMCs or T cells enriched from blood (not recorded which). The receptors originated from a woman between 45 and 65 years old who had recovered from COVID-19.

This clone was counted only a few times. The DNA for the CDR3 is TGTGCCAGCAGCTTGCGCCCAGGGGGCGGGGAGCCCCAGCATTTT. It codes for CASSLRPGGGEPQHF. The rearrangement joins TRBV5-4 to TRBJ1-5; 8 bases are a match to TRBD1. After removal of 1 base from V and 8 bases from J, the junction contained 8 bases not matched to a gene. Germline assignment: CDR1 SGHNT and CDR2 YYREEE (reference sequence). The length of the CDR3 is 15 residues.

V gene TRBV28 combines with J gene TRBJ1-2, with TRBD1 identical over 9 bases. The trim removed 6 bases at V and 5 bases at J, leaving 10 bases unmatched. The germline V gene encodes CDR1 MDHEN and CDR2 SYDVKM. The length of the CDR3 is 15 residues. The CDR3 DNA sequence: TGTGCCAGCAGGGAAAGGACAGGGGTCGCATATGGCTACACCTTC. It is translated as CASRERTGVAYGYTF.

The gene calls are TRBV7-8 and TRBJ2-5; no reliable D call. The CDR3 is made up of 15 amino acids. V was pared by 0 bases and J by 7 bases, with 15 bases between. The germline V gene encodes CDR1 SGHVS and CDR2 FQNEAQ. CDR3 sequence: CASSLASLVLGTQYF. As DNA, the CDR3 is TGTGCCAGCAGCTTAGCGTCCCTAGTATTGGGGACCCAGTACTTC. Full variable domain (remainder filled in from reference TRBV7-8 and TRBJ2-5): GAGVSQSPRYKVAKRGQDVALRCDPISGHVSLFWYQQALGQGPEFLTYFQNEAQLDKSGLPSDRFFAERPEGSVSTLKIQRTQQEDSAVYLCASSLASLVLGTQYFGPGTRLLVL.

This clone was seen a few times. This sequence joins TRBV28 and TRBJ1-1; 10 nucleotides line up with TRBD1. The germline CDR1 and CDR2 sequences are MDHEN and SYDVKM. This CDR3 has 13 amino acids. Germline trimming cut 5 bases from V and 6 bases from J; bases unmatched to any gene: 3. CDR3 protein: CASSTTGGAEAFF. The CDR3, as DNA: TGTGCCAGCAGTACGACAGGGGGCGCTGAAGCTTTCTTT.

The rearrangement joins TRBV3-1 (or the pseudogene TRBV3-2) to TRBJ2-3; TRBD2 is a possible D gene (5 bases). The CDR3 is 16 amino acids. The V end lost 0 bases, the J end lost 3 bases, and 13 bases lay between the germline ends. The germline CDR1 and CDR2 sequences are LGHDT and YNNKEL (reference sequence). The CDR3 region has the DNA TGTGCCAGCAGCCAAGATAGGGAGATCCCTACAGATACGCAGTATTTT. It codes for CASSQDREIPTDTQYF.

This sequence joins TRBV5-4 and TRBJ1-2; 7 positions match TRBD1. Germline V CDR1 and CDR2: SGHNT, YYREEE (reference sequence). With V trimmed by 4 bases and J by 6 bases, 6 bases remained unmatched. CDR3 length: 13 residues. The chain's CDR3 is CASSIDRVNGYTF. The CDR3, as DNA: TGTGCCAGCAGCATAGACAGGGTCAATGGCTACACCTTC.

V and J are TRBV6-5 and TRBJ1-1; 10 positions agree with TRBD1. This CDR3 region has 11 residues. CDR1 is MNHEY, CDR2 SVGAGI, per germline. V dropped 6 bases and J dropped 10; count of bases not matched to a gene: 2. This CDR3 reads CASRGTGVAFF. CDR3 bases: TGTGCCAGCAGGGGGACAGGGGTAGCTTTCTTT.

V is TRBV24-1 and J is TRBJ2-1; 9 nucleotides align to TRBD2. The CDR3 contains 15 residues. Trimming at V came to 4 bases and at J to 4 bases, leaving 4 bases not matched to a gene. Germline V lookup: CDR1 KGHDR, CDR2 SFDVKD. CDR3 nucleotides: TGTGCCACCAGTGACGGCGCGGGAGGGTACAATGAGCAGTTCTTC. It specifies CATSDGAGGYNEQFF.

The chain carries TRBV4-3 and TRBJ2-3; D is uncertain. The germline V and J ends were trimmed by 1 base and 4 bases, with 9 bases remaining between them. The germline gives CDR1 LGHNA, CDR2 YSLEER. The CDR3 sequence is 14 residues long. CDR3 in amino acids: CASSQGSVPDTQYF. The DNA for the CDR3 is TGCGCCAGCAGCCAAGGAAGCGTTCCAGATACGCAGTATTTT.

The V and J genes are TRBV28 and TRBJ2-7, with D perhaps TRBD1 (6 bases). The CDR3 has 12 amino acids. The V end lost 7 bases, the J end lost 4 bases, and 11 bases lay between the germline ends. CDR1 and CDR2 (germline): MDHEN, SYDVKM. This chain's CDR3 is CASTIQGYEQYF. In DNA, the CDR3 is TGTGCCAGCACCATACAGGGATACGAGCAGTACTTC. The variable domain in full, with the rest retrieved from reference TRBV28 and TRBJ2-7, is DVKVTQSSRYLVKRTGEKVFLECVQDMDHENMFWYRQDPGLGLRLIYFSYDVKMKEKGDIPEGYSVSREKKERFSLILESASTNQTSMYLCASTIQGYEQYFGPGTRLTVT.

The chain recombines TRBV7-2 with TRBJ1-3, with TRBD1 identical over 7 bases. Trimming at V came to 5 bases and at J to 4 bases, leaving 5 bases not matched to a gene. CDR1 is SGHTA and CDR2 is FQGNSA in the germline V gene. CDR3 length: 14 amino acids. CDR3 bases: TGTGCCAGCAGCACAGGGGCCTCCGGAAACACCATATATTTT. This encodes CASSTGASGNTIYF.

The chain combines TRBV4-1 with TRBJ2-7; the match to TRBD2 covers 8 bases. The junction had 2 bases not matched to a gene; V was cut back by 1 base and J by 3 bases. Germline V gene lookup returns CDR1 MGHRA and CDR2 YSYEKL. This CDR3 comprises 14 residues. The DNA of the CDR3 is TGCGCCAGCAGCCAAGGTAGCGGGAACTACGAGCAGTACTTC. The encoded protein is CASSQGSGNYEQYF.

This clone was found once. V and J are TRBV28 and TRBJ2-7; 12 nucleotides agree with TRBD2. The CDR3 is 14 residues long. Germline assignment: CDR1 MDHEN and CDR2 SYDVKM. V shed 6 bases, J shed 6 bases, and the junction held 6 bases outside the gene matches. CDR3 DNA: TGTGCCAGCAGCACTAGCGGGAGGACTCCCGAGCAGTACTTC. This sequence encodes CASSTSGRTPEQYF.

The sample holds a few counts of this clone. This sequence joins TRBV27 and TRBJ2-7, with D tentatively TRBD1 (5 bases). CDR1 and CDR2 (germline): MNHEY, SMNVEV (reference sequence). There are 14 residues in the CDR3. Trimming cost V 6 bases and J 0 bases, with 12 bases left between them. The CDR3 here is CASRGGRGSYEQYF. In DNA form, the CDR3 reads TGTGCCAGCAGGGGCGGAAGGGGCTCCTACGAGCAGTACTTC.

The table lists this clone with a few counts. The V and J genes are TRBV11-2 and TRBJ1-3; no clear D gene. This CDR3 spans 16 amino acids. V was trimmed by 0 bases and J by 0 bases, leaving 9 bases between them. Looked up from germline, CDR1 is SGHAT and CDR2 is FQNNGV. For the CDR3, the DNA is TGTGCCAGCAGCTTAGATAACACGATCTCTGGAAACACCATATATTTT. Amino acid sequence: CASSLDNTISGNTIYF.

The gene calls are TRBV3-1 (or the pseudogene TRBV3-2) and TRBJ1-3; D is perhaps TRBD1 (6 bases). Per germline, CDR1 LGHDT and CDR2 YNNKEL (reference sequence). The V end was cut by 4 bases, the J end by 8 bases, with 21 bases between. CDR3 length: 16 residues. As DNA, the CDR3 is TGTGCCAGCAGCCCCCAGGGGATTAGCCCAGGCCACACCATATATTTT. Its translation is CASSPQGISPGHTIYF.

This clone was observed once. This chain connects TRBV10-1 to TRBJ2-7; TRBD2 agrees at 9 bases. Per the germline V gene, CDR1 is WNHNN and CDR2 is SYGVQD (reference sequence). The trim removed 4 bases at V and 6 bases at J, leaving 7 bases unmatched. The CDR3 length is 14 residues. This chain's CDR3 is CASSATRGGGEQYF. The DNA for the CDR3 is TGCGCCAGCAGTGCAACTCGCGGGGGGGGCGAGCAGTACTTC.